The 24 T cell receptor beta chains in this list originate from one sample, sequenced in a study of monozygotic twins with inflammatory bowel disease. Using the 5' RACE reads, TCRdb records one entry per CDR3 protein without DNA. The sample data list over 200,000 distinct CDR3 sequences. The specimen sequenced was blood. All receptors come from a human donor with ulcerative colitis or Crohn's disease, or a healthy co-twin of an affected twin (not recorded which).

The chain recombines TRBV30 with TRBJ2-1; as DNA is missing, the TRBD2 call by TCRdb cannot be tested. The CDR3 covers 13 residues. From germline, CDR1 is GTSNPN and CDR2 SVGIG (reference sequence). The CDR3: CTLGGGIYNEQFF.

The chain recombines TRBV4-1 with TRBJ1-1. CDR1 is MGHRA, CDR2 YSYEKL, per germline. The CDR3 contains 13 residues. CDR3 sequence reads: CASSQLWDAEAFF.

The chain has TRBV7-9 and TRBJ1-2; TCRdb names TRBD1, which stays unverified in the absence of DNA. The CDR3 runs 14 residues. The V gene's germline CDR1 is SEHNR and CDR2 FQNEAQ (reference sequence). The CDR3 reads CASSLARAGHGYTF. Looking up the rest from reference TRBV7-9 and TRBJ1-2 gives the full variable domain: DTGVSQNPRHKITKRGQNVTFRCDPISEHNRLYWYRQTLGQGPEFLTYFQNEAQLEKSRLLSDRFSAERPKGSFSTLEIQRTEQGDSAMYLCASSLARAGHGYTFGSGTRLTVV.

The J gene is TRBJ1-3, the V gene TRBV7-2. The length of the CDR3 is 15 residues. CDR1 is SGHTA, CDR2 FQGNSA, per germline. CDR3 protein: CASSPGQSSGNTIYF. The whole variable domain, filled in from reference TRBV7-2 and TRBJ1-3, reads GAGVSQSPSNKVTEKGKDVELRCDPISGHTALYWYRQSLGQGLEFLIYFQGNSAPDKSGLPSDRFSAERTGGSVSTLTIQRTQQEDSAVYLCASSPGQSSGNTIYFGEGSWLTVV.

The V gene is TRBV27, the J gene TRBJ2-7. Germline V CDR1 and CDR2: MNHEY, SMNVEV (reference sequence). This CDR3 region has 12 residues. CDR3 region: CASSRDTNEQYF.

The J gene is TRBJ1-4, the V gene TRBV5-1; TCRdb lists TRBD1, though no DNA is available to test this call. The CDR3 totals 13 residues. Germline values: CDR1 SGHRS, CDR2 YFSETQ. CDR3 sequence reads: CASSEGLNEKLFF.

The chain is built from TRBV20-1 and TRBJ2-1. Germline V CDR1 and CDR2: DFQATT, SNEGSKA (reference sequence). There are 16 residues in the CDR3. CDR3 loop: CSAENLAASSYNEQFF.

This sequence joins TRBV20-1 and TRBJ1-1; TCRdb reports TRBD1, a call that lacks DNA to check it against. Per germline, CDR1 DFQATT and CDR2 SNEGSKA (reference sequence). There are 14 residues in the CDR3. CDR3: CSARQGNKDTEAFF.

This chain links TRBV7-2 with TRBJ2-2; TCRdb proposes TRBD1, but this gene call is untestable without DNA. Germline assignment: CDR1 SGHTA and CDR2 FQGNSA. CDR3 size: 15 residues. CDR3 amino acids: CASSFAGGVTGELFF.

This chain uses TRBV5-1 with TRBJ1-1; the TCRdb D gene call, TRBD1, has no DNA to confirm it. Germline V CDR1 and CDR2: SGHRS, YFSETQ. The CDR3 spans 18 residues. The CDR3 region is CASSSGRDREIGNTEAFF.

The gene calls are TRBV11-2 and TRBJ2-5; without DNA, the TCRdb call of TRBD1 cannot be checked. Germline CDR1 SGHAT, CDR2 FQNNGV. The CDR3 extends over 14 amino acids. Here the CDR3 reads CASSLWGAKQTQYF.

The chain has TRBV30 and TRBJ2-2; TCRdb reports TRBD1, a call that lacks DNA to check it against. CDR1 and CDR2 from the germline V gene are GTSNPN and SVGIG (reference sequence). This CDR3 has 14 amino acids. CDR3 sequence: CAWSVQRGGGELFF. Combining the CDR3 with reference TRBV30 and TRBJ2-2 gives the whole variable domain SQTIHQWPATLVQPVGSPLSLECTVEGTSNPNLYWYRQAAGRGLQLLFYSVGIGQISSEVPQNLSASRPQDRQFILSSKKLLLSDSGFYLCAWSVQRGGGELFFGEGSRLTVL.

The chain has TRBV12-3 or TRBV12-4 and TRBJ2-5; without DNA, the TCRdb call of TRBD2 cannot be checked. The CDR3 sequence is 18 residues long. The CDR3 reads CASSSGTSQNPGRETQYF.

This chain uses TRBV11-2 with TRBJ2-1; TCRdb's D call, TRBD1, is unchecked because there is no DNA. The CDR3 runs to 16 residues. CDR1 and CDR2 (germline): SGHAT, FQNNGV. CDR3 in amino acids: CASQGRGGENYNEQFF.

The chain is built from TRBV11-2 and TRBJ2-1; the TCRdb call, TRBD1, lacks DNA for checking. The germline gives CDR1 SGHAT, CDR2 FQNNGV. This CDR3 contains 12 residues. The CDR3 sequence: CASSQGPTSLFF.

The CDR3 here is CASSQAGGGHNEQFF. J is TRBJ2-1 and V is TRBV4-2; TCRdb outputs TRBD2, but without DNA this stays unchecked. Germline V lookup: CDR1 LGHNA, CDR2 YNFKEQ. This CDR3 has 15 amino acids.

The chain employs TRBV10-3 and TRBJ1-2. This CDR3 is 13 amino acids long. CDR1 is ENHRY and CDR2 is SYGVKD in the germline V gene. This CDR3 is CAIREGQTDGYTF.

The CDR3 is CASSYKGNQPQHF. The chain joins TRBV6-2 or TRBV6-3 to TRBJ1-5. The CDR3 runs to 13 residues. CDR1 and CDR2 from the germline V gene are MNHEY and SVGEGT.

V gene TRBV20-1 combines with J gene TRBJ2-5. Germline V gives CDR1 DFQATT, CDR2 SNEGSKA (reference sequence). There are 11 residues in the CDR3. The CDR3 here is CSALPLETQYF.

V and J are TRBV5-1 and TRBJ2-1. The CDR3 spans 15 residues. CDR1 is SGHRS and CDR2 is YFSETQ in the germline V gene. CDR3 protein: CASSWGVGSYNEQFF.

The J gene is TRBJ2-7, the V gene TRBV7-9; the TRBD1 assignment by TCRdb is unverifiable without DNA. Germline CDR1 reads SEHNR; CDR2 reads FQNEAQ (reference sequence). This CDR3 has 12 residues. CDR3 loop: CASSHPGYEQYF.

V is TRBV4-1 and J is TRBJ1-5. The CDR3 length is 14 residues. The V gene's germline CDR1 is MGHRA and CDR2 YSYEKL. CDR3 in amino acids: CASSQDEDIRPQHF.

CDR3 region: CASSLRLSSTDTQYF. The chain joins TRBV5-1 to TRBJ2-3. CDR1 SGHRS and CDR2 YFSETQ come from the germline V gene. The CDR3 is 15 amino acids.

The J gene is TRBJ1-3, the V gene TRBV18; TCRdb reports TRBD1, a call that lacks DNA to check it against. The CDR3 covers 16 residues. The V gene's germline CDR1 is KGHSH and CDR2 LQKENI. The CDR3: CASSPGQGVYGNTIYF. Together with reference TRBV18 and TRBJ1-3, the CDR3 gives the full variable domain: NAGVMQNPRHLVRRRGQEARLRCSPMKGHSHVYWYRQLPEEGLKFMVYLQKENIIDESGMPKERFSAEFPKEGPSILRIQQVVRGDSAAYFCASSPGQGVYGNTIYFGEGSWLTVV.